Following are 27 T cell receptor beta chains from one sample sequenced in a study of blood T cell repertoires in COVID-19. Some clones are missing from TCRdb's copy, which holds only in-frame ones; the method was immunoSEQ multiplex PCR. Among roughly 90,000 clones listed, approximately 86% were seen once. Sequences were obtained from peripheral blood. These receptors all come from a man in his forties or fifties with acute or convalescent COVID-19.

CDR3 DNA sequence: TGTGCCACCAGCAGAGGGGCAGGGGAGGGTCAGCCCCAGCATTTT. Translated: CATSRGAGEGQPQHF. The chain joins TRBV15 to TRBJ1-5, with D perhaps TRBD1 (6 bases). Trimming shortened V by 1 base and J by 6 bases, and 13 bases separated the two germline ends. This CDR3 is 15 amino acids long. Germline loops: CDR1 LNHNV, CDR2 YYDKDF (reference sequence).

CDR3 sequence reads: CATSAGGDQPQHF. For the CDR3, the DNA is TGTGCCACCAGTGCCGGAGGGGATCAGCCCCAGCATTTT. V is TRBV24-1 and J is TRBJ1-5, with D tentatively TRBD1 (5 bases). CDR1 and CDR2 from the germline V gene are KGHDR and SFDVKD. CDR3 length: 13 amino acids. V was clipped by 5 bases and J by 5 bases, with 9 bases between them.

Only one count was recorded for this clone. The chain recombines TRBV11-2 with TRBJ1-1; weak D call: TRBD1 (6 bases). Germline-derived CDR1 and CDR2 are SGHAT and FQNNGV. The CDR3 has 15 residues. Trimming took off 3 bases at V and 3 bases at J, with 14 bases between the two ends. The CDR3 DNA is TGTGCCAGCAGCTTGTGGGGGCTGGGTGACACTGAAGCTTTCTTT. As protein: CASSLWGLGDTEAFF.

The chain uses TRBV5-1 and TRBJ1-1; D might be TRBD1 (5 bases). Trimming shortened V by 2 bases and J by 4 bases, and 12 bases separated the two germline ends. From germline, CDR1 is SGHRS and CDR2 YFSETQ. This CDR3 comprises 14 residues. The CDR3 bases are TGCGCCAGCAGCTTAGGAGGGACCGGCACTGAAGCTTTCTTT. Translating gives CASSLGGTGTEAFF.

The CDR3 region has the DNA TGTGCCAGCAGTCGACAGGGTTACACTGAAGCTTTCTTT. Translated: CASSRQGYTEAFF. The V and J genes are TRBV5-4 and TRBJ1-1; 7 bases are shared with TRBD1. The CDR3 has 13 amino acids. In germline, CDR1 is SGHNT, CDR2 YYREEE (reference sequence). The ends lost 5 bases at V and 3 bases at J; junction bases unmatched: 4. Full variable domain (rest looked up from reference TRBV5-4 and TRBJ1-1): ETGVTQSPTHLIKTRGQQVTLRCSSQSGHNTVSWYQQALGQGPQFIFQYYREEENGRGNFPPRFSGLQFPNYSSELNVNALELDDSALYLCASSRQGYTEAFFGQGTRLTVV.

This clone was detected once. This sequence joins TRBV19 and TRBJ1-3, with TRBD1 matching 8 bases. The CDR3 contains 14 residues. Germline values: CDR1 LNHDA, CDR2 SQIVND (reference sequence). The V gene end was trimmed by 5 bases and the J gene end by 4 bases; junction bases not matched to a gene: 4. The CDR3 loop reads CASSLDRGGNTIYF. For the CDR3, the DNA is TGTGCCAGTAGTCTCGACAGGGGAGGAAACACCATATATTTT.

The J gene is TRBJ1-1, the V gene TRBV5-1, with D tentatively TRBD1 (5 bases). Germline V CDR1 and CDR2: SGHRS, YFSETQ. CDR3 length equals 14 residues. V was pared by 1 base and J by 4 bases, with 11 bases between. The CDR3: CASSLRGEGTEAFF. The CDR3 DNA reads as TGCGCCAGCAGCTTGCGGGGGGAAGGCACTGAAGCTTTCTTT.

The chain has TRBV6-5 and TRBJ2-7; 8 bases align to TRBD1. With V trimmed by 6 bases and J by 2 bases, 9 bases remained unmatched. The germline V gene encodes CDR1 MNHEY and CDR2 SVGAGI. The CDR3 is 15 amino acids. The CDR3 loop is CASSPTGQAPYEQYF. CDR3 bases: TGTGCCAGCAGCCCCACGGGACAGGCTCCCTACGAGCAGTACTTC.

This clone was observed a handful of times. The chain uses TRBV19 and TRBJ1-2, with unresolved D. Per germline, CDR1 LNHDA and CDR2 SQIVND (reference sequence). Trimming pared 5 bases from V and 6 bases from J, leaving 13 bases between. The CDR3 sequence is 13 residues long. The CDR3 here is CASSVEGVNGYTF. In nucleotides, the CDR3 is TGTGCCAGTAGTGTGGAGGGAGTTAATGGCTACACCTTC. The full variable domain, rest sourced from reference TRBV19 and TRBJ1-2, is DGGITQSPKYLFRKEGQNVTLSCEQNLNHDAMYWYRQDPGQGLRLIYYSQIVNDFQKGDIAEGYSVSREKKESFPLTVTSAQKNPTAFYLCASSVEGVNGYTFGSGTRLTVV.

The chain uses TRBV6-1 and TRBJ1-2, with D perhaps matching TRBD1 (5 bases). The ends were cut back, 1 base at V and 6 bases at J, with 12 bases in the middle. The germline V gene has CDR1 MNHNS and CDR2 SASEGT. The CDR3 has 14 residues. For the CDR3, the DNA is TGTGCCAGCAGTGAAGTGGGGGGTTTAGATGGCTACACCTTC. Translating gives CASSEVGGLDGYTF.

This clone is a singleton in its sample. The V gene is TRBV12-2, the J gene TRBJ1-3. TRBV12-2 has pseudogene status. This CDR3 spans 17 amino acids. The CDR3 reads CASRLAGRDFSGNTIYF. The CDR3 DNA reads TGTGCAAGTCGCTTAGCGGGGCGGGACTTCTCTGGAAACACCATATATTTT.

The chain recombines TRBV30 with TRBJ2-7; the D gene is possibly TRBD2 (7 bases). Germline values: CDR1 GTSNPN, CDR2 SVGIG (reference sequence). Deletions cut 0 bases from V and 4 bases from J, with 10 bases between. The CDR3 spans 13 residues. The CDR3 DNA reads as TGTGCCTGGAGTGTCGGGGGGCCTTACGAGCAGTACTTC. This codes for CAWSVGGPYEQYF.

This clone was observed once. V gene TRBV20-1 combines with J gene TRBJ2-7, with a tentative D call TRBD2 (6 bases). Germline CDR1 is DFQATT and CDR2 is SNEGSKA (reference sequence). Trimming cost V 3 bases and J 0 bases, with 9 bases left between them. CDR3 length: 13 amino acids. CDR3 in amino acids: CSASHGSSYEQYF. In nucleotides, the CDR3 is TGCAGTGCTAGTCACGGGAGCTCCTACGAGCAGTACTTC.

The chain has TRBV3-1 (or the pseudogene TRBV3-2) and TRBJ1-5; D is undetermined. Germline lookup yields CDR1 LGHDT and CDR2 YNNKEL (reference sequence). V was trimmed by 4 bases and J by 15 bases, leaving 13 bases between them. The CDR3 runs to 11 residues. CDR3 amino acids: CASSPAGCGHF. CDR3 in DNA: TGTGCCAGCAGCCCTGCCGGCTGCGGGCATTTT.

The rearrangement uses TRBV30 and TRBJ1-1; D is undetermined. The CDR3 length is 13 residues. Germline V gene sequence: CDR1 GTSNPN, CDR2 SVGIG (reference sequence). V was trimmed by 4 bases and J by 9 bases, leaving 18 bases between them. This chain's CDR3 is CAWTVPMNTQAFF. CDR3 DNA sequence: TGTGCCTGGACAGTTCCAATGAACACCCAAGCTTTCTTT.

The chain couples TRBV29-1 to TRBJ2-5; D unclear. The V end was cut by 7 bases, the J end by 2 bases, with 8 bases between. The CDR3 sequence is 11 residues long. Germline V lookup: CDR1 SQVTM, CDR2 ANQGSEA. This CDR3 reads CSALRQETQYF. CDR3 bases: TGCAGCGCACTGAGGCAAGAGACCCAGTACTTC.

About this clone itself: The sample contains more than one DNA sequence encoding this CDR3. The gene calls are TRBV12-3 or TRBV12-4 and TRBJ1-5; 8 bases are a match to TRBD1. V trimming: 6 bases; J trimming: 7 bases; junction bases outside the gene matches: 5. This CDR3 spans 13 amino acids. CDR3 DNA sequence: TGTGCCAGCAGCCTGACAGGGGTACAGCCCCAGCATTTT. This sequence encodes CASSLTGVQPQHF.

The CDR3, as DNA: TGCGCCAGCAGGTGGGGCAGTTCTACAGGAGAGACCCAGTACTTC. Its protein is CASRWGSSTGETQYF. V gene TRBV5-1 combines with J gene TRBJ2-5, with D possibly being TRBD1 (5 bases). Looked up from germline, CDR1 is SGHRS and CDR2 is YFSETQ. CDR3 size: 15 residues. Trimming stripped 5 bases from V and 4 bases from J, with 18 bases between.

The chain carries TRBV7-2 and TRBJ2-2; D unresolved. Trimming removed 9 bases from V and 1 base from J, with 6 bases in between. The CDR3 extends over 12 amino acids. Germline V lookup: CDR1 SGHTA, CDR2 FQGNSA. CDR3 DNA: TGTGCCAGGGGCAAGAACACCGGGGAGCTGTTTTTT. Its protein is CARGKNTGELFF.

The V call is TRBV7-9, the J call TRBJ1-2; TRBD1 matches at 9 bases. Germline V gives CDR1 SEHNR, CDR2 FQNEAQ (reference sequence). The V segment lost 2 bases and the J segment 2 bases; nucleotides outside the gene matches: 3. This CDR3 has 15 amino acids. Here the CDR3 DNA reads TGTGCCAGCAGCTTAACGGACAGGGGCAACTATGGCTACACCTTC. It translates to CASSLTDRGNYGYTF.

The chain recombines TRBV19 with TRBJ1-1, with D maybe TRBD1 (6 bases). The CDR3 runs to 14 residues. V lost 1 base, J lost 4 bases, and 10 bases lay in between. Germline CDR1 and CDR2: LNHDA and SQIVND (reference sequence). The CDR3 nucleotides read TGTGCCAGTAGTATAGTGGTAGGGGGCACTGAAGCTTTCTTT. Protein sequence: CASSIVVGGTEAFF.

With respect to this clone: The junction differs from germline at one of its ends, possibly a read error. For the CDR3, the DNA is TGTGCCAGCTCGCCACAGGGGGCAGGGACGAACACTGAAGCTTTCTTT. Its translation is CASSPQGAGTNTEAFF. The chain has TRBV18 and TRBJ1-1, with 9 bases matching TRBD1. The CDR3 loop spans 16 amino acids. Germline V gene data show CDR1 as KGHSH and CDR2 as LQKENI.

The V call is TRBV5-4, the J call TRBJ2-3; 11 bases are shared with TRBD1. The CDR3 consists of 16 residues. Germline CDR1 and CDR2: SGHNT and YYREEE (reference sequence). V was clipped by 3 bases and J by 3 bases; unmatched bases: 6. The CDR3: CASSWPGQGVTDTQYF. CDR3 in DNA: TGTGCCAGCAGCTGGCCGGGACAGGGGGTGACAGATACGCAGTATTTT.

The chain employs TRBV19 and TRBJ2-7; 10 nucleotides agree with TRBD1. V lost 5 bases to trimming and J lost 2 bases; unmatched junction nucleotides: 3. Germline lookup yields CDR1 LNHDA and CDR2 SQIVND (reference sequence). This CDR3 is built from 14 residues. CDR3 amino acids: CASSVDRGAYEQYF. The CDR3 DNA sequence: TGTGCCAGTAGTGTGGACAGGGGGGCCTACGAGCAGTACTTC.

The chain recombines TRBV5-1 with TRBJ2-5; 10 bases map to TRBD1. Trimming at V came to 0 bases and at J to 4 bases, leaving 3 bases not matched to a gene. Germline values: CDR1 SGHRS, CDR2 YFSETQ. This CDR3 has 15 residues. CDR3 coding DNA: TGCGCCAGCAGCTTGGCGGGGGACAGGGGAGAGACCCAGTACTTC. Translation: CASSLAGDRGETQYF.

The chain couples TRBV5-1 to TRBJ1-1; tentative D call: TRBD1 (6 bases). This CDR3 has 13 amino acids. The V end lost 0 bases, the J end lost 5 bases, and 8 bases lay between the germline ends. Germline CDR1 is SGHRS and CDR2 is YFSETQ. The CDR3 bases are TGCGCCAGCAGCTTGGAGGGGGTTACTGAAGCTTTCTTT. Translated, it gives CASSLEGVTEAFF.

The gene calls are TRBV27 and TRBJ1-6; D gene unclear. The CDR3 sequence is 15 residues long. V was pared by 7 bases and J by 8 bases, with 18 bases between. Germline V lookup: CDR1 MNHEY, CDR2 SMNVEV (reference sequence). DNA of the CDR3: TGTGCCAGCACACCCGGCCTGGCGGGCGATTCACCCCTCCACTTT. Translating gives CASTPGLAGDSPLHF.